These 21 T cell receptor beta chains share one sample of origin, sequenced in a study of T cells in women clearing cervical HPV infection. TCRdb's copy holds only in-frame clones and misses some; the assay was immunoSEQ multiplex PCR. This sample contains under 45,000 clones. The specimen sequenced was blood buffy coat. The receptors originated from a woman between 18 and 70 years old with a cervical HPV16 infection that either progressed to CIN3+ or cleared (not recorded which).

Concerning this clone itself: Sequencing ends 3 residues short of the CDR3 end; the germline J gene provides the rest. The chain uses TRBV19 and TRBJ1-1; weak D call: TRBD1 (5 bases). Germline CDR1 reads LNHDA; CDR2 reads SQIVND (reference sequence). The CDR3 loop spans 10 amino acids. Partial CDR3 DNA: TGTGCCAGTAAAGGGGCGAAA. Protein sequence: CASKGAK. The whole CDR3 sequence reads CASKGAKAFF.

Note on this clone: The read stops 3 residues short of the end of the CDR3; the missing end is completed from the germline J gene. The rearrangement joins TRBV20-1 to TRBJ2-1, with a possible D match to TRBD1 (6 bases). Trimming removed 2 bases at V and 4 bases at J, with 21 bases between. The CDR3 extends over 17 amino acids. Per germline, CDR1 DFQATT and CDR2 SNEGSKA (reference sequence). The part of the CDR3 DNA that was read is TGCAGTGCTAGACCTCCCGACCTCCTCACAGGGTACAATGAG. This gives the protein CSARPPDLLTGYNE. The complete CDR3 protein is CSARPPDLLTGYNEQFF.

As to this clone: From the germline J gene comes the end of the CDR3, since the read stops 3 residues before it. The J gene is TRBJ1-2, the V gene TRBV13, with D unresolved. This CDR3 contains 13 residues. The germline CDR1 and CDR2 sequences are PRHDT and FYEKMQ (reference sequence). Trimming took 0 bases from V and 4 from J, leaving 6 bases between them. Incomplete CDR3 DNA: TGTGCCAGCAGCTTAGGCGGTAGCTATGGC. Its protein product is CASSLGGSYG. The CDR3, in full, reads CASSLGGSYGYTF.

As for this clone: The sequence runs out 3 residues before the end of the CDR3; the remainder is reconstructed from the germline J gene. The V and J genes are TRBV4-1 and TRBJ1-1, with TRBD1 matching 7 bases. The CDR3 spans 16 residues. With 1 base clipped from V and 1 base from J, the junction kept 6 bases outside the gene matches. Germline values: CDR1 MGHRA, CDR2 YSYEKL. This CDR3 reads CASSQAPTGRNTEAFF. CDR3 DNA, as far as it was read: TGCGCCAGCAGCCAAGCTCCGACAGGGCGGAACACTGAA.

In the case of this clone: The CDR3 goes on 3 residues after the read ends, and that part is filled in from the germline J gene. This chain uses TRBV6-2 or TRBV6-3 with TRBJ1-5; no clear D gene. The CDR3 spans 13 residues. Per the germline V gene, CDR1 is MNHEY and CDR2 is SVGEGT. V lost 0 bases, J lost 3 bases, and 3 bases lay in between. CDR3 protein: CASSYSINQPQHF. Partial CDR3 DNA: TGTGCCAGCAGTTACTCTATCAATCAGCCC.

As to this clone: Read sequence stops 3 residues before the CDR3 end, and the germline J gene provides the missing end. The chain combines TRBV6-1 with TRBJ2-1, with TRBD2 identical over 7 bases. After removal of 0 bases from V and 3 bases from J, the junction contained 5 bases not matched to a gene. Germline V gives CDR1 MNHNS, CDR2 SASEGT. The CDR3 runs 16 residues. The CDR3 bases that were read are TGTGCCAGCAGTGAAGCCCTAGCGGACTACTACAATGAG. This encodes CASSEALADYYNE. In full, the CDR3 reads CASSEALADYYNEQFF.

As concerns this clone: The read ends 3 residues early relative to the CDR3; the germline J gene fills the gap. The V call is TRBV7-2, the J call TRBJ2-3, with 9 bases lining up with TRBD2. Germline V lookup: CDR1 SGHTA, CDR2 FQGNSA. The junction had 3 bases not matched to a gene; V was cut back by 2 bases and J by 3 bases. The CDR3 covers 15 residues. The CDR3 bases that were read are TGTGCCAGCAGCTTAAGCGGGAGGCATACAGATACG. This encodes CASSLSGRHTDT. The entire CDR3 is CASSLSGRHTDTQYF. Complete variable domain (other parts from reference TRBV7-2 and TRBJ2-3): GAGVSQSPSNKVTEKGKDVELRCDPISGHTALYWYRQSLGQGLEFLIYFQGNSAPDKSGLPSDRFSAERTGGSVSTLTIQRTQQEDSAVYLCASSLSGRHTDTQYFGPGTRLTVL.

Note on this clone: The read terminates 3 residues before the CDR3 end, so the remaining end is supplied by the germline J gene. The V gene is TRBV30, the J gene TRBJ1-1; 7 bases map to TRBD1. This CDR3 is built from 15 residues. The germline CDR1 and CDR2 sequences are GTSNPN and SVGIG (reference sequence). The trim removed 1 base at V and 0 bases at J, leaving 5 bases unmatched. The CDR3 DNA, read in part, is TGTGCCTGGAGTGGCGACAGGGTAATGAACACTGAA. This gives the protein CAWSGDRVMNTE. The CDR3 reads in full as CAWSGDRVMNTEAFF.

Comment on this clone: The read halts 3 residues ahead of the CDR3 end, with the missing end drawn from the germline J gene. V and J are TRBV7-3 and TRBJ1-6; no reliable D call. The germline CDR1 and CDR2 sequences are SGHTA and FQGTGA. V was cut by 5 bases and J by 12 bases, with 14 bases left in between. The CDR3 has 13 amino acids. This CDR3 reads CASSTDPGLPLHF. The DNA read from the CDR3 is TGTGCCAGCAGCACAGACCCCGGATTACCC. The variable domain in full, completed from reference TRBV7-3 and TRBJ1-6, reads GAGVSQTPSNKVTEKGKYVELRCDPISGHTALYWYRQSLGQGPEFLIYFQGTGAADDSGLPNDRFFAVRPEGSVSTLKIQRTERGDSAVYLCASSTDPGLPLHFGNGTRLTVT.

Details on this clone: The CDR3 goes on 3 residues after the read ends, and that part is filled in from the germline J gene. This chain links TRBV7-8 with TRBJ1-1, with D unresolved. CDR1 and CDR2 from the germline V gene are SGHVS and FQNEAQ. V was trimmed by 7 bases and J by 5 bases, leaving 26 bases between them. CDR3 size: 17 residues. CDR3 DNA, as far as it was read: TGTGCCAGCACCCAATGGCCCCGAGGCCAAATAAGGACTGAA. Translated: CASTQWPRGQIRTE. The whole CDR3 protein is CASTQWPRGQIRTEAFF. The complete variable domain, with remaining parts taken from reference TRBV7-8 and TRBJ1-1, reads GAGVSQSPRYKVAKRGQDVALRCDPISGHVSLFWYQQALGQGPEFLTYFQNEAQLDKSGLPSDRFFAERPEGSVSTLKIQRTQQEDSAVYLCASTQWPRGQIRTEAFFGQGTRLTVV.

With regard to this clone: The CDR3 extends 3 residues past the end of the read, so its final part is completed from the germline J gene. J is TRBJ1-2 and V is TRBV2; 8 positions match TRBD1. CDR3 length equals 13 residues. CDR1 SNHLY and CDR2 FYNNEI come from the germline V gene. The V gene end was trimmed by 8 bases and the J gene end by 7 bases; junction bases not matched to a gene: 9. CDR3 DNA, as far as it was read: TGTGCCAGCCTGGAGACAGGGGCCGGTGGC. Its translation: CASLETGAGG. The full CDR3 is CASLETGAGGYTF. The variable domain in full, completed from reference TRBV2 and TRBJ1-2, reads EPEVTQTPSHQVTQMGQEVILRCVPISNHLYFYWYRQILGQKVEFLVSFYNNEISEKSEIFDDQFSVERPDGSNFTLKIRSTKLEDSAMYFCASLETGAGGYTFGSGTRLTVV.

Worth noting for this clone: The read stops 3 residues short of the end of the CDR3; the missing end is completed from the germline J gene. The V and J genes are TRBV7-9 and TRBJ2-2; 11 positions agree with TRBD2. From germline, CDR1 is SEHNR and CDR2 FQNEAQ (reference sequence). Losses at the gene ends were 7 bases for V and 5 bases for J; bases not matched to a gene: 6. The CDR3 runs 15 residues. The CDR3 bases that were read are TGTGCCAGCATTACTAGCGGGAGTTCTACCGGGGAG. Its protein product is CASITSGSSTGE. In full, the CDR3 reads CASITSGSSTGELFF.

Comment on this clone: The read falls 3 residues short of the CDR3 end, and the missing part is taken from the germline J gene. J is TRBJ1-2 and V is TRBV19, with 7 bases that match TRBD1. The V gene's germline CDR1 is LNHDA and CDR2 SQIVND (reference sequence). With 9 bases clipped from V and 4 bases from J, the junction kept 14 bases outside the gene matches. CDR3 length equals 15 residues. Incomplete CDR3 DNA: TGTGCCAGCTCAAAGGGACTCGACAGGGTCTATGGC. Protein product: CASSKGLDRVYG. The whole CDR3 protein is CASSKGLDRVYGYTF.

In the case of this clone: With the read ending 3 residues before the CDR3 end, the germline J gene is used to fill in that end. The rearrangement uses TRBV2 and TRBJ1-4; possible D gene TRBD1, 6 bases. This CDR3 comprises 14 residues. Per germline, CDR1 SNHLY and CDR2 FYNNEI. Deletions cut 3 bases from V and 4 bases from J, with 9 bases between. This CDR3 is CASSEDSINEKLFF. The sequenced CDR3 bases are TGTGCCAGCAGTGAGGACAGCATTAATGAAAAA.

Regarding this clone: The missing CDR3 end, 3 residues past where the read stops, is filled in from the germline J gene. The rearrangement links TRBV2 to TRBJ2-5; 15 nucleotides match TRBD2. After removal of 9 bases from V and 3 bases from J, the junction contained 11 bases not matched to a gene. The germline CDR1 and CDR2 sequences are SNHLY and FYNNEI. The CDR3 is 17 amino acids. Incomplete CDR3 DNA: TGTGCCAGTACCTCCGGGACTAGCGGGGGGCTCAAAGAGACC. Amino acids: CASTSGTSGGLKET. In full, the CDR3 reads CASTSGTSGGLKETQYF.

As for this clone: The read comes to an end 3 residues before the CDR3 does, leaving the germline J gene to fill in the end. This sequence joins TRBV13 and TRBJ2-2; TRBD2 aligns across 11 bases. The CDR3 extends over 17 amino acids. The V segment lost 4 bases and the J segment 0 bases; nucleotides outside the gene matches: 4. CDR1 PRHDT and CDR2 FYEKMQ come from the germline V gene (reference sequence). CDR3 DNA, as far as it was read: TGTGCCAGCAGCTCCACTAGCGGGGGCCCGAACACCGGGGAG. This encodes CASSSTSGGPNTGE. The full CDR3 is CASSSTSGGPNTGELFF.

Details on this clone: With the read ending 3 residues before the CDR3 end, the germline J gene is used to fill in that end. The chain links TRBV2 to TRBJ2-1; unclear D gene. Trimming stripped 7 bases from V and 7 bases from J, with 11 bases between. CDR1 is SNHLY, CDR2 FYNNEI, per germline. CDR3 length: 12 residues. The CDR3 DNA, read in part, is TGTGCCAGCATAAGATGGCGGAATGAG. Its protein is CASIRWRNE. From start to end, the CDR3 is CASIRWRNEQFF.

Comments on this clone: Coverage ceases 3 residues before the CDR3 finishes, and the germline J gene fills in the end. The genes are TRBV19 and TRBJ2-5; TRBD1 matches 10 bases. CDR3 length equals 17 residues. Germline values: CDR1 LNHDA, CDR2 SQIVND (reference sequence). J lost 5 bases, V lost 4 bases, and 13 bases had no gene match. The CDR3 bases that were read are TGTGCCAGTAGTAGCACCCGACAGGGGGCGAATCTGGAGACC. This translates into CASSSTRQGANLET. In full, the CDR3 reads CASSSTRQGANLETQYF.

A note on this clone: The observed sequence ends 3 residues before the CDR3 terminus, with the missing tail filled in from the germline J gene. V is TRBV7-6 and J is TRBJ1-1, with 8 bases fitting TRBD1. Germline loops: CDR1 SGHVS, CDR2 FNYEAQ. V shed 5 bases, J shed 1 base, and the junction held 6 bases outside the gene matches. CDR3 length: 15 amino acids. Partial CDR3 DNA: TGTGCCAGCAGCGTAGGACAGGGCGGGAACACTGAA. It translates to CASSVGQGGNTE. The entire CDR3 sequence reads CASSVGQGGNTEAFF.

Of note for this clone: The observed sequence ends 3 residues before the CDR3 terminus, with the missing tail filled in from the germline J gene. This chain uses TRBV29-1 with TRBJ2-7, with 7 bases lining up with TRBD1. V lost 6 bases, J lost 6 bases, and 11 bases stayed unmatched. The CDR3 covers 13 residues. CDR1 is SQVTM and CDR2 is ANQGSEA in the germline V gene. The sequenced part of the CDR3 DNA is TGCAGCGTAGGACAGGAGCTGAGGGGCGAG. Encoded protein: CSVGQELRGE. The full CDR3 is CSVGQELRGEQYF.

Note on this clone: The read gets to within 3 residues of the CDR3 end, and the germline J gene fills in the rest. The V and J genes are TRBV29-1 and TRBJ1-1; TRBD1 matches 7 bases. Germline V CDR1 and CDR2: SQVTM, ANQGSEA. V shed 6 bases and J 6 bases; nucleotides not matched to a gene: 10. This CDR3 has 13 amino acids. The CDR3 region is CSVAGTAGAEAFF. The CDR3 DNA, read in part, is TGCAGCGTAGCCGGGACAGCAGGGGCTGAA.